These 23 T cell receptor beta chains share one sample of origin, sequenced in a study of T cells in localized non-small cell lung cancer. TCRdb's table, derived via immunoSEQ multiplex PCR, lists solely in-frame clones and lacks some. The sample holds around 2,700 clones, about 30% seen once. This specimen was lung tumor tissue, taken before any cancer treatment. Receptors originate from an older female donor with stage I lung adenocarcinoma.

This clone is categorized as large. The chain links TRBV30 to TRBJ1-2; the match to TRBD1 covers 10 bases. V trimming: 0 bases; J trimming: 4 bases; junction bases outside the gene matches: 5. In germline, CDR1 is GTSNPN, CDR2 SVGIG (reference sequence). This CDR3 spans 15 amino acids. The CDR3 DNA follows: TGTGCCTGGAGTGTGGGACAGGGGAGGATCTATGGCTACACCTTC. Translating gives CAWSVGQGRIYGYTF. Combining the CDR3 with reference TRBV30 and TRBJ1-2 gives the whole variable domain SQTIHQWPATLVQPVGSPLSLECTVEGTSNPNLYWYRQAAGRGLQLLFYSVGIGQISSEVPQNLSASRPQDRQFILSSKKLLLSDSGFYLCAWSVGQGRIYGYTFGSGTRLTVV.

The CDR3 protein is CASSEADNYGYTF. The CDR3 DNA is TGCGCCAGCAGTGAAGCGGATAACTATGGCTACACCTTC. This chain joins TRBV10-2 and TRBJ1-2; D gene unclear. V was cut by 3 bases and J by 1 base, with 6 bases left in between. Germline CDR1 and CDR2: WSHSY and SAAADI. This CDR3 has 13 amino acids.

The V gene is TRBV29-1, the J gene TRBJ1-1; 7 nucleotides line up with TRBD1. V was pared by 2 bases and J by 0 bases, with 6 bases of the junction left unmatched. This CDR3 is 15 amino acids long. The germline V gene has CDR1 SQVTM and CDR2 ANQGSEA. CDR3 DNA: TGCAGCGTTGAAAGGGACAGAAGAATGAACACTGAAGCTTTCTTT. Encoded protein: CSVERDRRMNTEAFF.

V and J are TRBV28 and TRBJ2-6; no firm D call. The germline V gene encodes CDR1 MDHEN and CDR2 SYDVKM. V shed 9 bases and J shed 1 base, with 13 bases lying between them. This CDR3 contains 15 residues. CDR3 protein: CASHPAVSGANVLTF. CDR3 in DNA: TGTGCCAGTCACCCCGCCGTATCTGGGGCCAACGTCCTGACTTTC.

This chain links TRBV28 with TRBJ2-7, with 9 bases fitting TRBD2. After removal of 2 bases from V and 4 bases from J, the junction contained 6 bases not matched to a gene. This CDR3 is built from 15 residues. Germline V gene sequence: CDR1 MDHEN, CDR2 SYDVKM. CDR3 region: CASSLAAGGSYEQYV. In DNA form, the CDR3 reads TGTGCCAGCAGTTTAGCGGCGGGAGGGAGTTACGAGCAGTACGTC.

V gene TRBV19 combines with J gene TRBJ2-3, with TRBD2 matching 7 bases. The V gene end was trimmed by 11 bases and the J gene end by 3 bases; junction bases not matched to a gene: 11. The V gene's germline CDR1 is LNHDA and CDR2 SQIVND (reference sequence). The CDR3 runs 14 residues. The CDR3 nucleotides are TGTGCCTCAACCGGCAGGGAGGGGACAGATACGCAGTATTTT. Translated, it gives CASTGREGTDTQYF.

This clone was found a few times. The gene calls are TRBV6-8 and TRBJ1-5; TRBD1 is a possible D gene (5 bases). Deletions cut 4 bases from V and 0 bases from J, with 7 bases between. Germline CDR1 reads MNHGY; CDR2 reads SAAAGT. CDR3 size: 14 residues. CDR3 protein: CASSLGDSNQPQHF. CDR3 sequence (DNA): TGTGCCAGCAGTTTAGGGGATAGCAATCAGCCCCAGCATTTT.

The chain uses TRBV11-3 and TRBJ2-7; D call uncertain. The ends were cut back, 3 bases at V and 2 bases at J, with 17 bases in the middle. CDR1 and CDR2 (germline): SGHNT, YENEEA. The CDR3 is 16 amino acids. CDR3 in DNA: TGTGCCAGCAGCTTGGGTATTGGCCAGGTGACCTACGAGCAGTACTTC. Its translation: CASSLGIGQVTYEQYF.

Notes on this clone: The same CDR3 also results from other DNA sequences found in this sample. The CDR3 reads CASSRGTAGNTIYF. CDR3 bases: TGTGCCAGCAGCCGAGGGACAGCAGGAAACACCATATATTTT. This chain joins TRBV14 and TRBJ1-3; 7 bases fit TRBD1. CDR3 length: 14 residues. Germline trimming cut 4 bases from V and 4 bases from J; bases unmatched to any gene: 4. CDR1 SGHDN and CDR2 FVKESK come from the germline V gene. Complete variable domain (other parts from reference TRBV14 and TRBJ1-3): EAGVTQFPSHSVIEKGQTVTLRCDPISGHDNLYWYRRVMGKEIKFLLHFVKESKQDESGMPNNRFLAERTGGTYSTLKVQPAELEDSGVYFCASSRGTAGNTIYFGEGSWLTVV.

This clone turned up a few times. This chain joins TRBV19 and TRBJ1-1; D unclear. The CDR3 is 15 residues long. Germline assignment: CDR1 LNHDA and CDR2 SQIVND (reference sequence). Trimming removed 1 base from V and 0 bases from J, with 9 bases in between. The CDR3 DNA follows: TGTGCCAGTAGTATAGGGTACGGTATGAACACTGAAGCTTTCTTT. Its translation is CASSIGYGMNTEAFF.

V is TRBV18 and J is TRBJ2-1; possible D gene TRBD2, 6 bases. This CDR3 comprises 15 residues. The germline gives CDR1 KGHSH, CDR2 LQKENI. V lost 0 bases and J 9 bases, leaving 15 bases between the germline ends. The CDR3 DNA follows: TGTGCCAGCTCACCACCGGGACGGAGGAGGGGTGAGCAGTTCTTC. Residues: CASSPPGRRRGEQFF.

This clone was counted a few times. The CDR3 is CASSPSGRPSYNEQFF. The DNA for the CDR3 is TGTGCCAGCAGCCCTAGCGGGAGGCCCTCCTACAATGAGCAGTTCTTC. The J gene is TRBJ2-1, the V gene TRBV11-3; 11 nucleotides line up with TRBD2. J gave up 0 bases and V 5 bases, and 3 bases lay outside the gene matches. CDR1 SGHNT and CDR2 YENEEA come from the germline V gene. The CDR3 consists of 16 residues. Complete variable domain (other parts from reference TRBV11-3 and TRBJ2-1): EAGVVQSPRYKIIEKKQPVAFWCNPISGHNTLYWYLQNLGQGPELLIRYENEEAVDDSQLPKDRFSAERLKGVDSTLKIQPAELGDSAVYLCASSPSGRPSYNEQFFGPGTRLTVL.

This clone was detected only a few times. This chain joins TRBV9 and TRBJ2-7; 8 bases agree with TRBD1. Germline V CDR1 and CDR2: SGDLS, YYNGEE. This CDR3 is 14 amino acids long. The V segment lost 0 bases and the J segment 4 bases; nucleotides outside the gene matches: 3. CDR3 nucleotides: TGTGCCAGCAGCGTAGGGACAGGGCATTACGAGCAGTACGTC. Its translation is CASSVGTGHYEQYV.

This sequence joins TRBV14 and TRBJ2-6; 8 positions match TRBD1. The CDR3 runs to 19 residues. Germline CDR1 SGHDN, CDR2 FVKESK. The V gene end was trimmed by 1 base and the J gene end by 2 bases; junction bases not matched to a gene: 10. This CDR3 reads CASSQGRLQGVAGANVLTF. DNA for the CDR3: TGTGCCAGCAGCCAAGGACGCTTACAGGGGGTGGCTGGGGCCAACGTCCTGACTTTC.

This clone showed up just a few times. This chain links TRBV7-2 with TRBJ2-4; no clear D gene. Germline CDR1 and CDR2: SGHTA and FQGNSA. The CDR3 extends over 14 amino acids. Trimming left V 3 bases short and J 0 bases short, with 6 bases between. CDR3 sequence (DNA): TGTGCCAGCAGCTTGTTGGTAGCCAAAAACATTCAGTACTTC. This codes for CASSLLVAKNIQYF.

V and J are TRBV18 and TRBJ1-2; a possible D gene is TRBD1 (5 bases). Trimming took 9 bases from V and 9 from J, leaving 29 bases between them. The germline V gene has CDR1 KGHSH and CDR2 LQKENI. The CDR3 spans 16 residues. The CDR3 protein is CASLKAQTTGEDRYTF. As DNA, the CDR3 is TGTGCCAGTCTGAAAGCTCAAACCACAGGAGAGGATCGCTACACCTTC.

The chain has TRBV15 and TRBJ2-5; 10 bases fit TRBD2. Germline V gene sequence: CDR1 LNHNV, CDR2 YYDKDF (reference sequence). With V trimmed by 6 bases and J by 5 bases, 6 bases remained unmatched. The CDR3 covers 14 residues. The DNA of the CDR3 is TGTGCCACCAGTTCTAGCGGGAGTGCGGAGACCCAGTACTTC. Translated: CATSSSGSAETQYF.

This sequence joins TRBV15 and TRBJ2-1, with 11 bases matching TRBD2. The trim removed 0 bases at V and 5 bases at J, leaving 12 bases unmatched. Per germline, CDR1 LNHNV and CDR2 YYDKDF (reference sequence). CDR3 size: 19 residues. The CDR3 protein is CATSRDSRASGRRDNEQFF. DNA for the CDR3: TGTGCCACCAGCAGAGATAGTAGGGCTAGCGGGAGGAGAGACAATGAGCAGTTCTTC.

The CDR3 coding sequence is TGCGCCAGCAGAGGGGGGAGTCTGACCGGGGAGCTGTTTTTT. Translating it yields CASRGGSLTGELFF. The chain carries TRBV5-1 and TRBJ2-2; the D gene could be TRBD1 or TRBD2 (6 bases each). Looked up from germline, CDR1 is SGHRS and CDR2 is YFSETQ. Trimming pared 5 bases from V and 5 bases from J, leaving 13 bases between. The CDR3 runs 14 residues.

V gene TRBV12-5 combines with J gene TRBJ1-1; D gene uncertain. The CDR3 runs 11 residues. V lost 4 bases to trimming and J lost 8 bases, with 8 bases between them. The V gene's germline CDR1 is LGHNT and CDR2 FRNRAP. CDR3 sequence reads: CASGSSREAFF. CDR3 nucleotide sequence: TGTGCTAGTGGTTCCTCAAGGGAAGCTTTCTTT.

This clone is large (0.1 to 1%) in the sample. The V call is TRBV19, the J call TRBJ2-2, with 7 bases fitting TRBD1. This CDR3 contains 12 residues. J was trimmed by 9 bases and V by 5 bases; bases with no gene match: 3. CDR1 LNHDA and CDR2 SQIVND come from the germline V gene (reference sequence). The CDR3 DNA reads TGTGCCAGTAGTCCGACAGGGAGGGAGCTGTTTTTT. This codes for CASSPTGRELFF.

This clone was observed a few times. The chain uses TRBV30 and TRBJ2-2; D is undetermined. This CDR3 comprises 14 residues. Trimming took 1 base from V and 1 from J, leaving 7 bases between them. Germline assignment: CDR1 GTSNPN and CDR2 SVGIG (reference sequence). The CDR3 DNA is TGTGCCTGGAGTGAAGGTCGGAACACCGGGGAGCTGTTTTTT. Amino acids: CAWSEGRNTGELFF.

V and J are TRBV30 and TRBJ2-3; 11 nucleotides match TRBD2. The CDR3 covers 18 residues. Germline V gene sequence: CDR1 GTSNPN, CDR2 SVGIG (reference sequence). With 3 bases clipped from V and 1 base from J, the junction kept 12 bases outside the gene matches. The CDR3 DNA follows: TGTGCCTGGAGCAGAATAATTAGCGGGAGGGCCCGCACAGATACGCAGTATTTT. Its protein product is CAWSRIISGRARTDTQYF.